This T cell receptor (beta chain) was observed in a study of blood T cell dynamics during melanoma immunotherapy. Study results and caveats: Whether repertoire-driving clones were melanoma-specific could not be determined.

As to time point: pre-treatment baseline. At 12 weeks after first infusion, RECIST 1.1 defined response for most patients. Patients with prior systemic cancer treatment, concomitant immunosuppressants, or other active malignancies were excluded. The CDR3 is 11 residues long. In germline, CDR1 is LNHDA, CDR2 SQIVND (reference sequence). Germline trimming cut 10 bases from V and 7 bases from J; bases unmatched to any gene: 7. Repertoires were generated with immunoSEQ multiplex PCR, while TCRdb's copy carries only in-frame clones and drops some. The repertoire holds about 22,000 clones, with roughly 89% as singletons. Notes on this clone: Its cognate antigen is unknown.

The TCR sequence derives from a human donor with melanoma. This sequence joins TRBV19 and TRBJ2-7, with 7 bases aligning to TRBD2. The sequenced sample was blood, obtained from a patient treated with checkpoint blockade. CDR3 sequence: CATVAGREQYF. DNA for the CDR3: TGTGCCACCGTAGCGGGCCGGGAGCAGTACTTC.